A single sample is the source of the 25 T cell receptor beta chains below, sequenced in a study of T cell repertoires in cytomegalovirus infection. In TCRdb, the reads were re-called with MiXCR into one record per CDR3 protein. The sample gives a few hundred thousand distinct CDR3 sequences, about 18% of which show up once; over 40% is in the top ten. The sample consisted of CD8+ T cells from PBMCs. These TCRs come from a human donor in good health (CMV status not recorded). Some clones in this sample may be carry-over from other donors' samples.

This clonotype was seen repeatedly, ten times or more. V gene TRBV20-1 combines with J gene TRBJ2-7; TRBD1 matches at 9 bases. This CDR3 has 15 residues. V trimming: 3 bases; J trimming: 4 bases; junction bases outside the gene matches: 10. Germline V CDR1 and CDR2: DFQATT, SNEGSKA (reference sequence). CDR3 region: CSASPGQGIGYEQYF. The CDR3 DNA reads TGCAGTGCTAGCCCCGGACAGGGGATCGGGTACGAGCAGTACTTC.

The sample holds many counts of this clonotype. The V gene is TRBV7-2, the J gene TRBJ2-3, with 9 bases identical to TRBD1. This CDR3 region has 16 residues. In germline, CDR1 is SGHTA, CDR2 FQGNSA. V gave up 1 base and J gave up 5 bases; unmatched junction bases: 7. In nucleotides, the CDR3 is TGTGCCAGCAGCTTAGTTGTACAGGGGGCGCAAGATACGCAGTATTTT. This encodes CASSLVVQGAQDTQYF. Combining the CDR3 with reference TRBV7-2 and TRBJ2-3 gives the whole variable domain GAGVSQSPSNKVTEKGKDVELRCDPISGHTALYWYRQSLGQGLEFLIYFQGNSAPDKSGLPSDRFSAERTGGSVSTLTIQRTQQEDSAVYLCASSLVVQGAQDTQYFGPGTRLTVL.

This rearrangement joins TRBV6-1 to TRBJ2-2; 7 nucleotides align to TRBD1. CDR1 is MNHNS and CDR2 is SASEGT in the germline V gene. The V and J ends lost 8 bases and 1 base, in that order; junction bases with no gene match: 7. The CDR3 is 15 amino acids. In DNA, the CDR3 is TGTGCCAGCGGCAGGGGGACAGAGAACACCGGGGAGCTGTTTTTT. Amino acid sequence: CASGRGTENTGELFF.

The chain combines TRBV29-1 with TRBJ1-2; TRBD1 matches 7 bases. There are 13 residues in the CDR3. Germline V gene sequence: CDR1 SQVTM, CDR2 ANQGSEA. After removal of 3 bases from V and 8 bases from J, the junction contained 9 bases not matched to a gene. CDR3 protein: CSVEARGGRGYTF. The DNA for the CDR3 is TGCAGCGTTGAGGCCAGGGGGGGACGAGGCTACACCTTC.

The rearrangement joins TRBV7-9 to TRBJ2-5; D is uncertain. V was trimmed by 1 base and J by 5 bases, leaving 14 bases between them. The CDR3 has 15 residues. Germline V gene lookup returns CDR1 SEHNR and CDR2 FQNEAQ (reference sequence). The CDR3 loop is CASSLVVPGGETQYF. In DNA, the CDR3 is TGTGCCAGCAGCTTAGTAGTTCCGGGTGGGGAGACCCAGTACTTC.

V and J are TRBV6-6 and TRBJ2-3; 12 positions agree with TRBD2. The CDR3 is 16 amino acids. CDR1 and CDR2 (germline): MNHNY, SVGAGI (reference sequence). J was trimmed by 1 base and V by 7 bases; bases with no gene match: 6. The CDR3 nucleotides are TGTGCCAGCATTTCCGGGACTAGCGGGCGCACAGATACGCAGTATTTT. It specifies CASISGTSGRTDTQYF.

This clonotype was observed a handful of times. The CDR3 nucleotides read TGCAGTGCTAGAGACGCCAGTTTGGGACTGGCCACAGATACGCAGTATTTT. Translated, it gives CSARDASLGLATDTQYF. The V and J genes are TRBV20-1 and TRBJ2-3; maybe TRBD2 (6 bases). This CDR3 is built from 17 residues. The V end lost 0 bases, the J end lost 2 bases, and 18 bases lay between the germline ends. In germline, CDR1 is DFQATT, CDR2 SNEGSKA (reference sequence).

On this clonotype: A much larger clone lies one base from this, so it may be a read error. The rearrangement joins TRBV7-9 to TRBJ2-2; unclear D gene. Germline lookup yields CDR1 SEHNR and CDR2 FQNEAQ (reference sequence). CDR3 length: 19 residues. Trimming took 1 base from V and 3 from J, leaving 21 bases between them. CDR3 nucleotides: TGTGCCAGCAGCTTAGACTCCTACTTGGGTACTTTCTACACCGGGGAGCTGTTTTTT. Translating it yields CASSLDSYLGTFYTGELFF.

There are many counts of this clonotype. This rearrangement joins TRBV6-2 or TRBV6-3 to TRBJ2-1; D is ambiguous. Germline V gives CDR1 MNHEY, CDR2 SVGEGT. This CDR3 has 11 amino acids. V lost 0 bases to trimming and J lost 9 bases, with 3 bases between them. The CDR3 region is CASSYSGEQFF. CDR3 coding DNA: TGTGCCAGCAGTTACTCGGGTGAGCAGTTCTTC.

A few counts support this clonotype. The chain uses TRBV4-1 and TRBJ2-7; D is possibly TRBD2 (6 bases). V was shortened by 3 bases and J by 2 bases, with 14 bases between the two germline ends. In germline, CDR1 is MGHRA, CDR2 YSYEKL. The CDR3 runs 15 residues. The CDR3 region has the DNA TGCGCCAGCAGCCAGGGCGGGACTGATACCTACGAGCAGTACTTC. Protein sequence: CASSQGGTDTYEQYF.

This clonotype occurred a few times. An end of the junction differs from the germline gene, which may be a read error. The gene calls are TRBV4-1 and TRBJ1-5; a weak D match, TRBD1 (5 bases). CDR1 MGHRA and CDR2 YSYEKL come from the germline V gene. The CDR3 has 16 amino acids. The CDR3 DNA is TGTGCCAGCAGCCAAGATAAAACCCAGGGCGGCCAGCCCCAGCATTTT. As protein: CASSQDKTQGGQPQHF.

The CDR3 DNA sequence: TGTGCCAGCAGCTTAGGGACCGGCGGAAGCAATCAGCCCCAGCATTTT. It specifies CASSLGTGGSNQPQHF. This rearrangement joins TRBV7-6 to TRBJ1-5; unclear D gene. The V end lost 1 base, the J end lost 1 base, and 11 bases lay between the germline ends. Germline V CDR1 and CDR2: SGHVS, FNYEAQ. This CDR3 region has 16 residues.

This clonotype has only a few counts. The rearrangement uses TRBV19 and TRBJ2-1; D is ambiguous. Germline CDR1 is LNHDA and CDR2 is SQIVND (reference sequence). The germline V and J ends were trimmed by 2 bases and 0 bases, with 2 bases remaining between them. This CDR3 is built from 13 residues. CDR3 loop: CASSISSYNEQFF. Here the CDR3 DNA reads TGTGCCAGTAGTATAAGCTCCTACAATGAGCAGTTCTTC. Combining the CDR3 with reference TRBV19 and TRBJ2-1 gives the whole variable domain DGGITQSPKYLFRKEGQNVTLSCEQNLNHDAMYWYRQDPGQGLRLIYYSQIVNDFQKGDIAEGYSVSREKKESFPLTVTSAQKNPTAFYLCASSISSYNEQFFGPGTRLTVL.

This chain connects TRBV29-1 to TRBJ1-1; 7 positions match TRBD1. V trimming: 7 bases; J trimming: 4 bases; junction bases outside the gene matches: 6. The CDR3 contains 12 residues. The germline V gene has CDR1 SQVTM and CDR2 ANQGSEA. CDR3 sequence: CSGEQGITEAFF. The CDR3 bases are TGCAGCGGAGAACAGGGGATCACTGAAGCTTTCTTT.

The rearrangement uses TRBV7-8 and TRBJ2-3; 9 nucleotides align to TRBD2. The ends lost 7 bases at V and 3 bases at J; junction bases unmatched: 11. Germline CDR1 reads SGHVS; CDR2 reads FQNEAQ. This CDR3 is built from 16 residues. CDR3 in amino acids: CASTSGAAGGTDTQYF. DNA of the CDR3: TGTGCCAGCACTTCCGGGGCGGCGGGGGGGACAGATACGCAGTATTTT.

The genes are TRBV6-5 and TRBJ2-3; D uncertain. V was clipped by 0 bases and J by 2 bases, with 12 bases between them. This CDR3 spans 16 amino acids. CDR1 and CDR2 from the germline V gene are MNHEY and SVGAGI. As DNA, the CDR3 is TGTGCCAGCAGTTACTCGGAATATGGGGACACAGATACGCAGTATTTT. Protein product: CASSYSEYGDTDTQYF.

This clonotype was counted at least ten times. The chain is built from TRBV6-2 or TRBV6-3 and TRBJ2-3; D is perhaps TRBD1 or TRBD2 (5 bases each). In germline, CDR1 is MNHEY, CDR2 SVGEGT. This CDR3 is 15 amino acids long. The V end was cut by 6 bases, the J end by 0 bases, with 13 bases between. The CDR3 reads CASSWDQYSTDTQYF. The CDR3 DNA is TGTGCCAGCAGCTGGGACCAGTATAGCACAGATACGCAGTATTTT.

This clonotype was counted between two and nine times. The rearrangement links TRBV5-4 to TRBJ2-5, with 10 bases identical to TRBD2. CDR3 size: 18 residues. Germline V gives CDR1 SGHNT, CDR2 YYREEE (reference sequence). V was pared by 0 bases and J by 1 base, with 9 bases of the junction left unmatched. For the CDR3, the DNA is TGTGCCAGCAGCTTGGGGGCTAGCGGGGGCTTGGGCCAAGAGACCCAGTACTTC. It translates to CASSLGASGGLGQETQYF.

This clonotype occurred a few times. The J gene is TRBJ1-5, the V gene TRBV2, with D hard to call. This CDR3 region has 17 residues. Germline CDR1 reads SNHLY; CDR2 reads FYNNEI. With 3 bases removed from V and 5 bases from J, the gap between germline ends came to 20 bases. The CDR3 protein is CASSDRAVNRADQPQHF. CDR3 nucleotides: TGTGCCAGCAGTGATAGGGCAGTGAATCGTGCCGATCAGCCCCAGCATTTT. Full variable domain (missing parts from reference TRBV2 and TRBJ1-5): EPEVTQTPSHQVTQMGQEVILRCVPISNHLYFYWYRQILGQKVEFLVSFYNNEISEKSEIFDDQFSVERPDGSNFTLKIRSTKLEDSAMYFCASSDRAVNRADQPQHFGDGTRLSIL.

This clonotype was counted many times. The rearrangement uses TRBV12-3 or TRBV12-4 and TRBJ1-1; D is uncertain. CDR3 length: 14 amino acids. V was cut by 5 bases and J by 0 bases, with 10 bases left in between. CDR3 coding DNA: TGTGCCAGCAGTCCCTTGGCAGTGAACACTGAAGCTTTCTTT. This sequence encodes CASSPLAVNTEAFF.

This sequence joins TRBV7-4 and TRBJ2-2; D may correspond to TRBD1 or TRBD2 (6 bases each). The V and J ends lost 5 bases and 6 bases respectively, with 7 bases between them. CDR3 length equals 12 residues. Germline CDR1 reads SGHVT; CDR2 reads SQSDAQ. The CDR3 DNA reads as TGTGCCAGCAGCCGGGGGCCCGGGGAGCTGTTTTTT. Translation gives CASSRGPGELFF.

The sample holds many counts of this clonotype. J is TRBJ1-2 and V is TRBV6-5; D gene uncertain. There are 17 residues in the CDR3. Germline V gene data show CDR1 as MNHEY and CDR2 as SVGAGI. Trimming stripped 0 bases from V and 4 bases from J, with 18 bases between. CDR3 DNA: TGTGCCAGCAGTTACTCGATGGGTCCCCCGGGAGGCTATGGCTACACCTTC. Protein: CASSYSMGPPGGYGYTF.

The V call is TRBV3-1, the J call TRBJ1-6, with TRBD1 as a possible D gene (6 bases). CDR1 and CDR2 from the germline V gene are LGHDT and YNNKEL (reference sequence). The CDR3 runs 20 residues. Deletions cut 4 bases from V and 0 bases from J, with 22 bases between. The CDR3 sequence is CASSLRDAGDESSYNSPLHF. The CDR3 DNA sequence: TGTGCCAGCAGCCTCCGCGACGCAGGGGACGAGAGCTCCTATAATTCACCCCTCCACTTT.

The chain joins TRBV5-1 to TRBJ2-5; tentative D call: TRBD2 (6 bases). Germline V CDR1 and CDR2: SGHRS, YFSETQ. CDR3 length: 17 amino acids. Trimming took 2 bases from V and 2 from J, leaving 19 bases between them. The CDR3, as DNA: TGCGCCAGCAGCTTTGGTCTGGGACTCGAAGGTCAAGAGACCCAGTACTTC. This encodes CASSFGLGLEGQETQYF.

This clonotype was found a few times. This chain connects TRBV6-2 or TRBV6-3 to TRBJ2-7; D unresolved. V gave up 6 bases and J gave up 0 bases, with 6 bases separating them. The CDR3 has 12 amino acids. CDR1 and CDR2 (germline): MNHEY, SVGEGT. Here the CDR3 reads CASRRSSYEQYF. In nucleotides, the CDR3 is TGTGCCAGCAGGAGGAGCTCCTACGAGCAGTACTTC.